Listed here are 5 T cell receptor beta chains from one sample, sequenced in a study of shared clonotypes between healthy human individuals. Produced via immunoSEQ multiplex PCR; TCRdb's table is partial and in-frame only. The sample contains over a million clones, 70% to 80% of which appear only once. The sequenced sample was memory CD4+ T cells from PBMCs. The subset is: CD45RA-negative fraction. The receptors come from a man between 18 and 35 years old in good health. Some clones in this sample may be carry-over from other donors' samples.

V usage is TRBV29-1 and J usage is TRBJ2-7; D gene uncertain. The CDR3 covers 13 residues. V dropped 4 bases and J dropped 0 bases, with 10 bases sitting between them. The germline CDR1 and CDR2 sequences are SQVTM and ANQGSEA. This CDR3 reads CSVVSRVSYEQYF. The CDR3 bases are TGCAGCGTTGTGTCCCGCGTCTCCTACGAGCAGTACTTC.

This rearrangement joins TRBV5-6 to TRBJ2-2, with 7 nucleotides matching TRBD2. Germline values: CDR1 SGHDT, CDR2 YYEEEE. The junction had 3 bases not matched to a gene; V was cut back by 3 bases and J by 4 bases. CDR3 size: 14 residues. CDR3 sequence (DNA): TGTGCCAGCAGCTCTGGACTAGTCACCGGGGAGCTGTTTTTT. Its translation is CASSSGLVTGELFF. Combining the CDR3 with reference TRBV5-6 and TRBJ2-2 gives the whole variable domain DAGVTQSPTHLIKTRGQQVTLRCSPKSGHDTVSWYQQALGQGPQFIFQYYEEEERQRGNFPDRFSGHQFPNYSSELNVNALLLGDSALYLCASSSGLVTGELFFGEGSRLTVL.

This clone was seen at least ten times. This chain joins TRBV5-6 and TRBJ1-1; no clear D gene. This CDR3 region has 13 residues. The germline V gene has CDR1 SGHDT and CDR2 YYEEEE. V lost 1 base and J lost 1, with 5 bases in between. CDR3 sequence: CASSLTRNTEAFF. In nucleotides, the CDR3 is TGTGCCAGCAGCTTGACTAGGAACACTGAAGCTTTCTTT.

The chain has TRBV12-5 and TRBJ2-5; 8 bases align to TRBD1. CDR3 length: 18 amino acids. The V gene's germline CDR1 is LGHNT and CDR2 FRNRAP. V shed 1 base, J shed 1 base, and the junction held 11 bases outside the gene matches. The CDR3 region has the DNA TGTGCTAGTGGTTTGGGGCGCCCGGGACAGGAGATCCAAGAGACCCAGTACTTC. This translates into CASGLGRPGQEIQETQYF.

CDR3 loop: CAWSPGTGNQPQHF. As DNA, the CDR3 is TGTGCCTGGAGTCCTGGGACGGGCAATCAGCCCCAGCATTTT. The rearrangement joins TRBV30 to TRBJ1-5; possibly TRBD1 for D (5 bases). The CDR3 has 14 amino acids. Germline CDR1 GTSNPN, CDR2 SVGIG (reference sequence). Trimming removed 2 bases from V and 2 bases from J, with 10 bases in between.